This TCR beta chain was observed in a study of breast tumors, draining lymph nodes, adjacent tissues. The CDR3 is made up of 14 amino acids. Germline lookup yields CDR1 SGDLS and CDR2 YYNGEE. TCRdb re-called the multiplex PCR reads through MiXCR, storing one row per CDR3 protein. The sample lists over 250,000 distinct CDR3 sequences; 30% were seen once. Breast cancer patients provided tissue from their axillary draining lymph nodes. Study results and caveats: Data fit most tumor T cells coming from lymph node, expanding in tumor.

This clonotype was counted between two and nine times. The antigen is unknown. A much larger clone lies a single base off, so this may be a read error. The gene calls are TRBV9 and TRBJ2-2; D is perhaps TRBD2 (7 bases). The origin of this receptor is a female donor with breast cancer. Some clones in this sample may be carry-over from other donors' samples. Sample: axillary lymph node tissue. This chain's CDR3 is CASSEGGNTGELSF. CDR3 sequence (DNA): TGTGCCAGCAGCGAGGGGGGGAACACCGGGGAGCTGTCTTTT.